Following are 28 T cell receptor beta chains from one sample sequenced in a study of spatial heterogeneity in lung cancer. Whole-study findings and limits: Mutation counts in tumors were tracked by counts of expanded intratumoral alpha and beta TCRs.

TCRdb recomputed calls from the 5' RACE reads with MiXCR, one row per CDR3 protein. The profile shows around 11,000 distinct CDR3 sequences, around an eighth of them singletons. Time point meaning: sample taken at primary tumor resection. No antigen is known for these receptors. Specimen: lung tumor tissue, collected at surgery. The receptors shown here come from a female donor with early-stage non-small cell lung cancer.

This clonotype was observed at least ten times. V is TRBV5-6 and J is TRBJ1-2; possible D gene TRBD1, 6 bases. The CDR3 length is 17 residues. V gave up 4 bases and J gave up 4 bases, with 23 bases separating them. Germline CDR1 is SGHDT and CDR2 is YYEEEE. The CDR3: CASSPGPKPGGLYGYTF. Written as DNA, the CDR3 is TGTGCCAGCAGCCCCGGGCCAAAGCCGGGGGGCCTCTATGGCTACACCTTC.

In this sample, this clonotype turned up many times. V and J are TRBV6-2 or TRBV6-3 and TRBJ2-7; 7 bases match TRBD1. Germline V CDR1 and CDR2: MNHEY, SVGEGT. J gave up 2 bases and V 10 bases, and 2 bases lay outside the gene matches. The CDR3 contains 11 residues. The CDR3 sequence is CATGQAYEQYF. The CDR3 coding sequence is TGTGCCACCGGACAGGCCTACGAGCAGTACTTC.

This clonotype was counted only a few times. This sequence joins TRBV30 and TRBJ2-7; TRBD2 is a possible D gene (6 bases). The germline V and J ends were trimmed by 4 bases and 5 bases, with 24 bases remaining between them. Germline V CDR1 and CDR2: GTSNPN, SVGIG (reference sequence). This CDR3 region has 16 residues. This chain's CDR3 is CAWTPYGGILAHEQYF. DNA of the CDR3: TGTGCCTGGACTCCATATGGGGGGATACTAGCCCACGAGCAGTACTTC. Full variable domain (outside the CDR3, taken from reference TRBV30 and TRBJ2-7): SQTIHQWPATLVQPVGSPLSLECTVEGTSNPNLYWYRQAAGRGLQLLFYSVGIGQISSEVPQNLSASRPQDRQFILSSKKLLLSDSGFYLCAWTPYGGILAHEQYFGPGTRLTVT.

The table lists this clonotype with a few counts. The rearrangement joins TRBV18 to TRBJ2-1; possibly TRBD1 for D (5 bases). The germline V gene encodes CDR1 KGHSH and CDR2 LQKENI. Deletions cut 6 bases from V and 6 bases from J, with 15 bases between. The CDR3 runs 14 residues. In nucleotides, the CDR3 is TGTGCCAGCTCTGGGCAGGGTCTTGCCAATGAGCAGTTCTTC. As protein: CASSGQGLANEQFF.

This chain links TRBV18 with TRBJ2-1; no reliable D call. V was pared by 4 bases and J by 2 bases, with 6 bases between. The CDR3 spans 13 residues. Germline lookup yields CDR1 KGHSH and CDR2 LQKENI. The CDR3 is CASSLLTYNEQFF. The CDR3 nucleotides read TGTGCCAGCTCACTTTTAACCTACAATGAGCAGTTCTTC.

In its sample, this clonotype was seen many times. The chain uses TRBV12-3 or TRBV12-4 and TRBJ1-1, with D tentatively TRBD1 (5 bases). V lost 5 bases to trimming and J lost 4 bases, with 11 bases between them. The CDR3 runs 13 residues. CDR3 nucleotides: TGTGCCAGCAGTCCTGAGGGGACCACTGAAGCTTTCTTT. It yields the protein CASSPEGTTEAFF.

The chain carries TRBV7-2 and TRBJ2-7; 8 bases fit TRBD1. Trimming took 4 bases from V and 6 from J; bases not matched to a gene: 8. The germline CDR1 and CDR2 sequences are SGHTA and FQGNSA. This CDR3 has 14 amino acids. The CDR3 sequence is CASSSTSTGGEQYF. In nucleotides, the CDR3 is TGTGCCAGCAGCTCGACCAGTACAGGGGGCGAGCAGTACTTC.

This clonotype has ten or more counts. This rearrangement joins TRBV13 to TRBJ1-4, with a tentative D call TRBD1 (5 bases). Trimming stripped 4 bases from V and 7 bases from J, with 13 bases between. Germline CDR1 is PRHDT and CDR2 is FYEKMQ (reference sequence). This CDR3 is built from 14 residues. The CDR3 nucleotides are TGTGCCAGCAGCTCCGGGGGGGGAGGTGAAAAACTGTTTTTT. This codes for CASSSGGGGEKLFF.

This clonotype was found many times. This chain uses TRBV29-1 with TRBJ2-5; 7 bases align to TRBD1. Losses at the gene ends were 5 bases for V and 3 bases for J; bases not matched to a gene: 6. There are 13 residues in the CDR3. Germline CDR1 and CDR2: SQVTM and ANQGSEA. The CDR3 region has the DNA TGCAGCGTTAGGGGAACAGGGGAAGAGACCCAGTACTTC. This gives the protein CSVRGTGEETQYF.

This clonotype showed up many times. The chain is built from TRBV9 and TRBJ1-3; 7 bases agree with TRBD1. Germline lookup yields CDR1 SGDLS and CDR2 YYNGEE. The CDR3 covers 15 residues. J gave up 2 bases and V 0 bases, and 2 bases lay outside the gene matches. The CDR3 sequence: CASSVGQGAGNTIYF. The CDR3 nucleotides read TGTGCCAGCAGCGTAGGACAGGGTGCTGGAAACACCATATATTTT.

Ten or more counts support this clonotype. The chain joins TRBV20-1 to TRBJ2-1; D is undetermined. CDR1 is DFQATT and CDR2 is SNEGSKA in the germline V gene (reference sequence). The V and J ends lost 3 bases and 8 bases respectively, with 20 bases between them. CDR3 size: 15 residues. The CDR3 DNA follows: TGCAGTGCTAGTTCGGACGCAAGACATGCGGATGAGCAGTTCTTC. Protein sequence: CSASSDARHADEQFF.

In this sample, this clonotype turned up many times. The chain is built from TRBV9 and TRBJ2-7; 7 bases fit TRBD2. Unmatched junction bases numbered 7, after V lost 4 bases and J lost 3 bases. CDR3 length: 14 amino acids. Germline V CDR1 and CDR2: SGDLS, YYNGEE. CDR3 protein: CASSPAGFGYEQYF. DNA of the CDR3: TGTGCCAGCAGCCCAGCGGGATTTGGCTACGAGCAGTACTTC.

Judged by abundance, this clonotype is medium-sized. J is TRBJ2-7 and V is TRBV7-9; perhaps D is TRBD1 or TRBD2 (5 bases each). Germline lookup yields CDR1 SEHNR and CDR2 FQNEAQ (reference sequence). This CDR3 is built from 15 residues. Trimming took off 5 bases at V and 4 bases at J, with 18 bases between the two ends. The CDR3 sequence: CASSPRDRWTYEQYF. In nucleotides, the CDR3 is TGTGCCAGCAGCCCAAGGGACCGGTGGACTTACGAGCAGTACTTC. The whole variable domain, remainder taken from reference TRBV7-9 and TRBJ2-7, is DTGVSQNPRHKITKRGQNVTFRCDPISEHNRLYWYRQTLGQGPEFLTYFQNEAQLEKSRLLSDRFSAERPKGSFSTLEIQRTEQGDSAMYLCASSPRDRWTYEQYFGPGTRLTVT.

In its sample, this clonotype ranks as medium-sized. The chain carries TRBV6-2 or TRBV6-3 and TRBJ2-1; D unresolved. This CDR3 has 14 residues. From germline, CDR1 is MNHEY and CDR2 SVGEGT. Trimming removed 4 bases at V and 0 bases at J, with 7 bases between. CDR3 nucleotide sequence: TGTGCCAGCAGTTTGGTAAGCTCCTACAATGAGCAGTTCTTC. Protein: CASSLVSSYNEQFF.

This clonotype appeared a few times. The chain has TRBV11-3 and TRBJ1-6, with D tentatively TRBD1 (5 bases). There are 15 residues in the CDR3. V gave up 1 base and J gave up 9 bases, with 13 bases separating them. CDR1 is SGHNT, CDR2 YENEEA, per germline. In nucleotides, the CDR3 is TGTGCCAGCAGCTTAGTGGAGGGGCAGGGTTCACCCCTCCACTTT. Translation gives CASSLVEGQGSPLHF.

By frequency in the sample, this clonotype is medium-sized. The chain joins TRBV20-1 to TRBJ2-3, with D possibly matching TRBD1 (5 bases). Germline V gene data show CDR1 as DFQATT and CDR2 as SNEGSKA (reference sequence). V shed 6 bases and J shed 4 bases, with 14 bases lying between them. This CDR3 spans 13 amino acids. The CDR3 loop reads CSAGRTGADTQYF. CDR3 DNA: TGCAGTGCGGGGCGGACCGGAGCAGATACGCAGTATTTT.

This clonotype was seen many times. CDR3 sequence (DNA): TGCAGTGCTAGAGATCGGGGACAGGTCTTCACCCTCCACTTT. Translating gives CSARDRGQVFTLHF. The chain employs TRBV20-1 and TRBJ1-6, with 8 bases lining up with TRBD1. Trimming took 0 bases from V and 14 from J; bases not matched to a gene: 9. Germline V gives CDR1 DFQATT, CDR2 SNEGSKA (reference sequence). This CDR3 contains 14 residues.

The chain carries TRBV5-1 and TRBJ2-5, with 10 bases matching TRBD1. The CDR3 spans 14 residues. After removal of 5 bases from V and 4 bases from J, the junction contained 5 bases not matched to a gene. Looked up from germline, CDR1 is SGHRS and CDR2 is YFSETQ. The CDR3 loop is CASRSDRGRETQYF. CDR3 nucleotides: TGCGCCAGCAGATCGGACAGGGGGAGAGAGACCCAGTACTTC.

By its share, this clonotype is medium-sized. The chain employs TRBV11-2 and TRBJ1-1; TRBD1 is a possible D gene (5 bases). Germline values: CDR1 SGHAT, CDR2 FQNNGV. The V end was cut by 2 bases, the J end by 3 bases, with 10 bases between. The length of the CDR3 is 14 residues. The CDR3 region is CASSLRRGDTEAFF. The CDR3, as DNA: TGTGCCAGCAGCTTACGAAGGGGTGACACTGAAGCTTTCTTT.

At least ten counts were recorded for this clonotype. The CDR3 protein is CASSKGQTYEQYF. Here the CDR3 DNA reads TGTGCCAGCAGCAAGGGACAGACCTACGAGCAGTACTTC. The chain recombines TRBV7-6 with TRBJ2-7; 7 nucleotides match TRBD1. The V gene end was trimmed by 5 bases and the J gene end by 2 bases; junction bases not matched to a gene: 3. In germline, CDR1 is SGHVS, CDR2 FNYEAQ. The CDR3 contains 13 residues.

Many counts were recorded for this clonotype. The V call is TRBV30, the J call TRBJ2-7; D unclear. Trimming left V 0 bases short and J 2 bases short, with 11 bases between. Germline V gives CDR1 GTSNPN, CDR2 SVGIG (reference sequence). The CDR3 spans 14 residues. The chain's CDR3 is CAWSVLRSPYEQYF. The CDR3 DNA follows: TGTGCCTGGAGTGTACTGAGGTCTCCCTACGAGCAGTACTTC.

This clonotype is medium-sized by share. V is TRBV10-3 and J is TRBJ2-5, with D hard to call. Trimming left V 0 bases short and J 2 bases short, with 7 bases between. Germline V gene data show CDR1 as ENHRY and CDR2 as SYGVKD. This CDR3 is 14 amino acids long. Here the CDR3 reads CAISESTSQETQYF. In DNA form, the CDR3 reads TGTGCCATCAGTGAGTCAACGAGTCAAGAGACCCAGTACTTC.

This clonotype is deemed medium-sized (0.01 to 0.1%). The J gene is TRBJ2-7, the V gene TRBV4-2; no firm D call. The CDR3 extends over 18 amino acids. In germline, CDR1 is LGHNA, CDR2 YNFKEQ. V gave up 0 bases and J gave up 0 bases, with 18 bases separating them. The DNA of the CDR3 is TGTGCCAGCAGCCAAGATCCCGCTTCCACCGTGAGCTCCTACGAGCAGTACTTC. Amino acids: CASSQDPASTVSSYEQYF.

This chain uses TRBV2 with TRBJ1-4; maybe TRBD1 (5 bases). The CDR3 contains 14 residues. Trimming took off 6 bases at V and 5 bases at J, with 13 bases between the two ends. Germline V gives CDR1 SNHLY, CDR2 FYNNEI. CDR3 sequence reads: CASSDDRFNEKLFF. CDR3 bases: TGTGCCAGCAGCGACGACAGATTCAATGAAAAACTGTTTTTT.

This clonotype was recorded at least ten times. The V and J genes are TRBV24-1 and TRBJ2-3; no clear D. The V end was cut by 2 bases, the J end by 5 bases, with 7 bases between. Germline V gives CDR1 KGHDR, CDR2 SFDVKD. The CDR3 extends over 13 amino acids. In DNA, the CDR3 is TGTGCCACCAGTGATTACGCGGAAGATACGCAGTATTTT. Protein: CATSDYAEDTQYF.

This clonotype rates as medium-sized (0.01 to 0.1%). The chain joins TRBV28 to TRBJ1-1; unclear D gene. This CDR3 comprises 12 residues. Between the trimmed V and J ends, which lost 2 bases and 4 bases, there was a span of 5 bases. CDR1 is MDHEN and CDR2 is SYDVKM in the germline V gene. The CDR3 DNA reads as TGTGCCAGCAGTTTACGGGGCACTGAAGCTTTCTTT. It yields the protein CASSLRGTEAFF.

The V call is TRBV7-2, the J call TRBJ2-7, with D hard to call. Trimming pared 5 bases from V and 7 bases from J, leaving 18 bases between. The germline CDR1 and CDR2 sequences are SGHTA and FQGNSA. There are 14 residues in the CDR3. CDR3 in amino acids: CASSLARGPSEQYF. For the CDR3, the DNA is TGTGCCAGCAGCCTCGCCCGAGGTCCCTCGGAGCAGTACTTC. Supplemented by reference TRBV7-2 and TRBJ2-7, the full variable domain reads GAGVSQSPSNKVTEKGKDVELRCDPISGHTALYWYRQSLGQGLEFLIYFQGNSAPDKSGLPSDRFSAERTGGSVSTLTIQRTQQEDSAVYLCASSLARGPSEQYFGPGTRLTVT.

This clonotype appeared many times. The rearrangement joins TRBV3-1 to TRBJ2-5; 11 bases align to TRBD2. Losses at the gene ends were 3 bases for V and 5 bases for J; bases not matched to a gene: 5. In germline, CDR1 is LGHDT, CDR2 YNNKEL (reference sequence). The CDR3 extends over 15 amino acids. CDR3 nucleotide sequence: TGTGCCAGCAGCCATTTAGCGGGGGGGCCCGAGACCCAGTACTTC. Translation: CASSHLAGGPETQYF.